The 15 T cell receptor beta chains below all came from one sample that was sequenced in a study of blood T cell repertoires in COVID-19. Assay: immunoSEQ multiplex PCR; the TCRdb copy retains only in-frame clones and omits some. The top ten clones hold about 9.1% of a sample with approximately 73,000 clones, 85% to 90% of them seen once. The sequencing sample was made of peripheral blood. These receptors all come from a man older than 75 with acute or convalescent COVID-19.

This CDR3 reads CSGGEEGGYTF. In DNA, the CDR3 is TGCAGTGGAGGGGAGGAGGGTGGCTACACCTTC. The chain combines TRBV20-1 with TRBJ1-2, with a possible D match to TRBD1 (5 bases). V gave up 7 bases and J gave up 7 bases, with 13 bases separating them. The CDR3 length is 11 residues. CDR1 and CDR2 from the germline V gene are DFQATT and SNEGSKA (reference sequence).

The gene calls are TRBV30 and TRBJ2-7, with 11 bases lining up with TRBD1. The CDR3 covers 13 residues. V dropped 4 bases and J dropped 6; count of bases not matched to a gene: 5. Germline-derived CDR1 and CDR2 are GTSNPN and SVGIG (reference sequence). CDR3 amino acids: CAWNGQGAREQYF. The CDR3 DNA follows: TGTGCCTGGAACGGACAGGGGGCTCGCGAGCAGTACTTC.

The chain couples TRBV5-1 to TRBJ2-5, with a tentative D call TRBD2 (6 bases). Germline V gives CDR1 SGHRS, CDR2 YFSETQ. V dropped 4 bases and J dropped 4 bases, with 23 bases sitting between them. This CDR3 has 17 amino acids. CDR3 region: CASSGTVHVGTAETQYF. DNA of the CDR3: TGCGCCAGCAGCGGCACGGTGCACGTTGGGACTGCAGAGACCCAGTACTTC.

The chain employs TRBV6-5 and TRBJ1-2; D perhaps matches TRBD1 (6 bases). CDR3 length: 12 residues. V lost 8 bases and J lost 6, with 13 bases in between. The germline CDR1 and CDR2 sequences are MNHEY and SVGAGI. The CDR3 spells CASSQGPHGYTF. Here the CDR3 DNA reads TGTGCCAGCTCACAGGGCCCCCATGGCTACACCTTC.

This clone was recorded once. The V gene is TRBV9, the J gene TRBJ1-1; 10 positions agree with TRBD1. Germline V CDR1 and CDR2: SGDLS, YYNGEE. V dropped 4 bases and J dropped 8; count of bases not matched to a gene: 8. The CDR3 has 14 amino acids. CDR3 residues: CASSRGTGEGEAFF. The CDR3 DNA is TGTGCCAGCAGCCGAGGGACAGGGGAAGGGGAAGCTTTCTTT.

This chain links TRBV12-3 or TRBV12-4 with TRBJ2-7; the D is unclear. Trimming removed 3 bases at V and 6 bases at J, with 6 bases between. The CDR3 has 11 amino acids. In DNA, the CDR3 is TGTGCCAGCAGTTTGTCAGGCGAGCAGTACTTC. This translates into CASSLSGEQYF.

This clone has just a few counts. The chain links TRBV30 to TRBJ2-2; TRBD2 matches 9 bases. The CDR3 contains 17 residues. Trimming at V came to 0 bases and at J to 6 bases, leaving 11 bases not matched to a gene. Germline assignment: CDR1 GTSNPN and CDR2 SVGIG (reference sequence). CDR3 amino acids: CAWSVSSAGGLAGELFF. CDR3 DNA sequence: TGTGCCTGGAGTGTATCCTCGGCGGGAGGGTTGGCCGGGGAGCTGTTTTTT.

The rearrangement links TRBV6-1 to TRBJ2-3, with 10 nucleotides matching TRBD1. From germline, CDR1 is MNHNS and CDR2 SASEGT. V was clipped by 3 bases and J by 9 bases; unmatched bases: 9. The CDR3 totals 15 residues. The CDR3 loop reads CASSDRQGAGDTQYF. DNA of the CDR3: TGTGCCAGCAGTGATCGACAGGGGGCGGGCGACACGCAGTATTTT.

The chain uses TRBV25-1 and TRBJ1-4, with 7 positions matching TRBD1. The germline V gene has CDR1 MGHDK and CDR2 SYGVNS. J gave up 6 bases and V 4 bases, and 11 bases lay outside the gene matches. This CDR3 spans 16 amino acids. The CDR3 region has the DNA TGTGCCAGCAGTGGAGGTACGACAGGGACGGATGAAAAACTGTTTTTT. Encoded protein: CASSGGTTGTDEKLFF.

V gene TRBV3-1 (or the pseudogene TRBV3-2) combines with J gene TRBJ1-1; D remains ambiguous. CDR1 and CDR2 from the germline V gene are LGHDT and YNNKEL (reference sequence). There are 11 residues in the CDR3. V was clipped by 6 bases and J by 2 bases, with 4 bases between them. CDR3 nucleotide sequence: TGTGCCAGCAGGGGCAACACTGAAGCTTTCTTT. Residues: CASRGNTEAFF.

This sequence joins TRBV4-2 and TRBJ1-1; 10 nucleotides align to TRBD1. The CDR3 is 16 amino acids. The germline V gene has CDR1 LGHNA and CDR2 YNFKEQ. V gave up 4 bases and J gave up 1 base; unmatched junction bases: 6. CDR3 loop: CASSPGTGATNTEAFF. As DNA, the CDR3 is TGTGCCAGCAGCCCTGGGACAGGGGCTACGAACACTGAAGCTTTCTTT.

The chain carries TRBV2 and TRBJ1-1; perhaps TRBD1 as D (5 bases). Germline V CDR1 and CDR2: SNHLY, FYNNEI. Trimming cost V 2 bases and J 0 bases, with 16 bases left between them. CDR3 length: 17 amino acids. CDR3 bases: TGTGCCAGCAGTGAATCCTGGGTCGGCAGGGTGAACACTGAAGCTTTCTTT. It specifies CASSESWVGRVNTEAFF.

The chain carries TRBV19 and TRBJ2-7; D ambiguous. The germline V gene encodes CDR1 LNHDA and CDR2 SQIVND (reference sequence). The CDR3 is made up of 14 amino acids. The V gene lost 5 bases and the J gene lost 3 bases, with 14 bases spanning the gap. CDR3 residues: CASSFAVLGYEQYF. The CDR3, as DNA: TGTGCCAGTAGTTTCGCGGTGCTTGGCTACGAGCAGTACTTC.

The V gene is TRBV5-4, the J gene TRBJ2-5, with TRBD1 matching 9 bases. V shed 2 bases, J shed 4 bases, and the junction held 6 bases outside the gene matches. Germline V gene lookup returns CDR1 SGHNT and CDR2 YYREEE (reference sequence). This CDR3 has 15 amino acids. Written as DNA, the CDR3 is TGTGCCAGCAGCTTAACAGGGGGCGGGATAGAGACCCAGTACTTC. It is translated as CASSLTGGGIETQYF.

This chain uses TRBV7-8 with TRBJ2-7; D perhaps matches TRBD2 (5 bases). V shed 5 bases and J shed 3 bases, with 11 bases lying between them. The CDR3 has 13 residues. Germline lookup yields CDR1 SGHVS and CDR2 FQNEAQ. CDR3 sequence reads: CASSHRGFYEQYF. CDR3 nucleotide sequence: TGTGCCAGCAGCCACCGGGGTTTCTACGAGCAGTACTTC.